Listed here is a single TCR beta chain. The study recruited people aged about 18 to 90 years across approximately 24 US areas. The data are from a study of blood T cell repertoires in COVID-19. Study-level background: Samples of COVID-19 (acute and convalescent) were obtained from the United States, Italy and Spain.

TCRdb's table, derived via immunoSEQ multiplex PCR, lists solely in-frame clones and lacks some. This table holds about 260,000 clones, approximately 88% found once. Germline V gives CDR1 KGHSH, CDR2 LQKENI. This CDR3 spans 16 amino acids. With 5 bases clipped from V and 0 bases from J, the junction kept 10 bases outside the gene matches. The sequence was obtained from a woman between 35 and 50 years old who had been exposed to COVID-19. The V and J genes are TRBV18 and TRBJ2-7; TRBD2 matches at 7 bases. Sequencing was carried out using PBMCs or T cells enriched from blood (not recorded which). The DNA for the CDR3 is TGTGCCAGCTCAGCCGCCTATAGCGGGTCCTCCTACGAGCAGTACTTC. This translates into CASSAAYSGSSYEQYF.